Listed below are T cell receptor beta chains from one sample, sequenced in a study of blood T cell repertoires in COVID-19. The table came from immunoSEQ multiplex PCR; TCRdb's copy has only in-frame clones and leaves some out. The sample shows about 11,000 clones, 70% to 90% of them seen only once. Source material: peripheral blood. These receptors all come from a man in his fifties with active COVID-19. CDR3s include the opening cysteine and the closing phenylalanine or tryptophan. D genes are given only for firm matches. Clone size is given for some rows only: seen once, a few or many times, or a class if the clone is expanded.

abundance	v_gene	j_gene	d_gene	CDR3nt	CDR3aa
-	TRBV10-3	TRBJ1-1	-	TGTGCCATCATGGATCCCGACTTGAACACTGAAGCTTTCTTT	CAIMDPDLNTEAFF
-	TRBV21-1	TRBJ2-2	-	TGTGCCAGCAAAAACCTAGCGTGGTGCGGGGAGCTGTTTTTT	CASKNLAWCGELFF
-	TRBV14	TRBJ2-7	-	TGTGCCAGCAGTCTCAGGGAAGATCGGTTCGACGAGCAGTACTTC	CASSLREDRFDEQYF
once	TRBV9	TRBJ2-7	-	TGTGCCAGCAGCGTAGAAGCGGGTCAGTCCTACGAGCAGTACTTC	CASSVEAGQSYEQYF
-	TRBV2	TRBJ1-2	-	TGTGCCAGCAGTGAAGACGCAGGTTTCGACTATGGCTACACCTTC	CASSEDAGFDYGYTF
-	TRBV27	TRBJ2-1	-	TGTGCCAGCAGTCCCCCGCAGGGGTACAATGAGCAGTTCTTC	CASSPPQGYNEQFF
once	TRBV11-2	TRBJ1-3	-	TGTGCCAGCAGCACTACAGGTTCTGGAAACACCATATATTTT	CASSTTGSGNTIYF
-	TRBV5-4	TRBJ2-7	TRBD2	TGTGCCAGCAGCTCGTTACTAGCGGGAGAAGACGAGCAGTACTTC	CASSSLLAGEDEQYF
-	TRBV27	TRBJ2-1	-	TGTGCCAGCAGTTCCGCCTCTACAGCGGGTCTTTACAATGAGCAGTTCTTC	CASSSASTAGLYNEQFF
-	TRBV3-1/TRBV3-2	TRBJ2-3	TRBD2	TGTGCCAGCAGCCAGACTAGCGGGAGGTGGCCAGATACGCAGTATTTT	CASSQTSGRWPDTQYF
-	TRBV18	TRBJ2-3	TRBD2	TGTGCCAGCTCACTCGGGACTAGCGGGACTAGCACAGATACGCAGTATTTT	CASSLGTSGTSTDTQYF
-	TRBV20-1	TRBJ1-1	-	TGCAGTGCAGTTAGGACAGTTGAAGCTTTCTTT	CSAVRTVEAFF
-	TRBV27	TRBJ1-1	-	TGTGCCAGCAGTGTTCAGGCGACGACTGAAGCTTTCTTT	CASSVQATTEAFF
few	TRBV4-1	TRBJ2-7	TRBD1	TGCGCCAGCAGCCACCCGGGACAGGGGGCATCCTACGAGCAGTACTTC	CASSHPGQGASYEQYF
-	TRBV7-3	TRBJ2-5	TRBD2	TGTGCCAGCAGCTTAAGCAGGCTAGCGGGCGAACAAGAGACCCAGTACTTC	CASSLSRLAGEQETQYF
-	TRBV7-9	TRBJ1-1	-	TGTGCCAGCAGCCAACAGGGAAGAGACACTGAAGCTTTCTTT	CASSQQGRDTEAFF
few	TRBV11-2	TRBJ2-3	-	TGTGCCAGCAGCTTCCCCTACGACACAGATACGCAGTATTTT	CASSFPYDTDTQYF
once	TRBV27	TRBJ2-7	-	TGTGCCAGCAGTTATGGCGGGACAGAAGGCGAGCAGTACTTC	CASSYGGTEGEQYF
-	TRBV4-2	TRBJ2-3	-	TGTGCCAGCAGCCAGGAACAGGGGAGCGGGAGTATAGATACGCAGTATTTT	CASSQEQGSGSIDTQYF
-	TRBV3-1/TRBV3-2	TRBJ2-2	-	TGTGCCAGCAGCCAGCCGGGACAACTTACCGGGGAGCTGTTTTTT	CASSQPGQLTGELFF
medium-sized	TRBV11-1	TRBJ2-1	-	TGTGCCAGCAGCTTAGTGATGAGCGGTGAGCAGTTCTTC	CASSLVMSGEQFF
-	TRBV4-1	TRBJ1-1	TRBD1	TGCGCCAGCAGCCAGAGACAGGGTCTGAACACTGAAGCTTTCTTT	CASSQRQGLNTEAFF
-	TRBV11-3	TRBJ2-7	TRBD2	TGTGCCAGCAGCTCCGGGACTAGCGGGAAGCAGTACTTC	CASSSGTSGKQYF
-	TRBV28	TRBJ2-1	-	TGTGCCAGCAGACTAACAGGGGGGGGAGTTGAGCAGTTCTTC	CASRLTGGGVEQFF
-	TRBV25-1	TRBJ1-6	-	TGTGCCAGCAGTGTCATGGGGCGCGATTCACCCCTCCACTTT	CASSVMGRDSPLHF
-	TRBV10-3	TRBJ2-7	-	TGTGCCATCAGTGAAAGGAGAGTGGGCAGGGGCGAAAAAACTACCCACGAGCAGTACTTC	CAISERRVGRGEKTTHEQYF
-	TRBV10-2	TRBJ2-7	-	TGCGCCAGCAGTGTTACGGGGGGCTACTACGAGCAGTACTTC	CASSVTGGYYEQYF
-	TRBV7-6	TRBJ2-7	-	TGTGCCAGCAGCTCCGGGACTCTGAGCTCCTACGAGCAGTACTTC	CASSSGTLSSYEQYF
-	TRBV5-4	TRBJ1-2	-	TGTGCCAGCAGCTTGCCGAGGGTTTCGTTTGATGGCTACACCTTC	CASSLPRVSFDGYTF
-	TRBV28	TRBJ2-3	-	TGTGCCAGCAGAGGTGAGAGCGATCGGGAGTACACAGATACGCAGTATTTT	CASRGESDREYTDTQYF
-	TRBV27	TRBJ2-1	-	TGTGCCAGCAGTTTACGGGAAAACAATGAGCAGTTCTTC	CASSLRENNEQFF
-	TRBV7-9	TRBJ2-1	TRBD2	TGTGCCAGCAGCTTATCGGGAGGGCCTGGGAATGAGCAGTTCTTC	CASSLSGGPGNEQFF
-	TRBV16	TRBJ1-1	-	TGTGCCAGCAGCCAAGGTGCGCCTAACACTGAAGCTTTCTTT	CASSQGAPNTEAFF
-	TRBV5-4	TRBJ2-7	TRBD1	TGTGCCAGCAGCCCGACAGGGGCCTGGGAGCAGTACTTC	CASSPTGAWEQYF
-	TRBV9	TRBJ2-1	TRBD2	TGTGCCAGCAGCGTAGGTGGCGGGGGGCAGTTCTTC	CASSVGGGGQFF
-	TRBV7-9	TRBJ2-2	TRBD2	TGTGCCAGCAGCTCTCCGGGACTAGCGGGGACCAAGAACACCGGGGAGCTGTTTTTT	CASSSPGLAGTKNTGELFF